Presented here are 9 T cell receptor beta chains from one specimen sequenced in a study of Tregs in tolerant kidney transplant recipients. Using immunoSEQ multiplex PCR, the repertoire was profiled, and TCRdb retains in-frame clones only, with some absent. Found here are tens of thousands of clones, approximately 90% of them singletons; the top ten hold 0.34%. The source material was Tregs from blood, sampled before the transplant. The receptors originated from a human donor who received a combined kidney and bone marrow transplant.

V is TRBV30 and J is TRBJ2-1; the match to TRBD1 covers 9 bases. This CDR3 is built from 18 residues. Germline V lookup: CDR1 GTSNPN, CDR2 SVGIG (reference sequence). V gave up 2 bases and J gave up 4 bases; unmatched junction bases: 15. The CDR3 coding sequence is TGTGCCTGGAGTCTAACGGGATACTGGGACAGGGTTTACAATGAGCAGTTCTTC. This translates into CAWSLTGYWDRVYNEQFF.

The V gene is TRBV11-1, the J gene TRBJ2-5, with D unclear. CDR3 length: 13 residues. Germline CDR1 and CDR2: SGHAT and FQDESV (reference sequence). V lost 5 bases to trimming and J lost 5 bases, with 12 bases between them. For the CDR3, the DNA is TGTGCCAGCAGCCCCCCTGGTGAGGAGACCCAGTACTTC. Residues: CASSPPGEETQYF.

The V gene is TRBV2, the J gene TRBJ1-2; a possible D gene is TRBD1 (6 bases). Germline V gene sequence: CDR1 SNHLY, CDR2 FYNNEI. The CDR3 loop spans 14 amino acids. V shed 4 bases and J shed 5 bases, with 14 bases lying between them. CDR3 sequence reads: CASSAERGTYGYTF. DNA for the CDR3: TGTGCCAGCAGTGCCGAGAGGGGGACATATGGCTACACCTTC.

This chain connects TRBV6-5 to TRBJ2-3; 7 nucleotides line up with TRBD2. V shed 9 bases and J 0 bases; nucleotides not matched to a gene: 6. Germline-derived CDR1 and CDR2 are MNHEY and SVGAGI. The CDR3 loop spans 14 amino acids. DNA for the CDR3: TGTGCCAGTAAGCGGGACTCGAGCACAGATACGCAGTATTTT. Translation gives CASKRDSSTDTQYF.

The CDR3 DNA follows: TGTGCCAGTACGAGCGGGAGTAGCCCAGATACGCAGTATTTT. It yields the protein CASTSGSSPDTQYF. The genes are TRBV28 and TRBJ2-3, with 8 bases identical to TRBD2. CDR1 MDHEN and CDR2 SYDVKM come from the germline V gene. The CDR3 has 14 residues. After removal of 9 bases from V and 4 bases from J, the junction contained 9 bases not matched to a gene.

This clone was found once. This chain joins TRBV2 and TRBJ2-6, with D perhaps matching TRBD2 (5 bases). CDR3 length: 16 amino acids. Germline V gene data show CDR1 as SNHLY and CDR2 as FYNNEI. Between the trimmed V and J ends, which lost 6 bases and 4 bases, there was a span of 16 bases. The CDR3 nucleotides read TGTGCCAGCAGCTTAACGGGGTACGAAGGGGCCAACGTCCTGACTTTC. Its protein is CASSLTGYEGANVLTF.

The chain links TRBV28 to TRBJ2-7; D remains unclear. Germline CDR1 and CDR2: MDHEN and SYDVKM. This CDR3 has 12 amino acids. The V and J ends lost 6 bases and 3 bases respectively, with 9 bases between them. CDR3 nucleotides: TGTGCCAGCAGGGTGACAAACTACGAGCAGTACTTC. Protein product: CASRVTNYEQYF.

The chain joins TRBV7-2 to TRBJ2-3; the match to TRBD2 covers 9 bases. J lost 7 bases, V lost 1 base, and 6 bases had no gene match. Germline CDR1 SGHTA, CDR2 FQGNSA. This CDR3 has 15 residues. The CDR3 DNA sequence: TGTGCCAGCAGCTTAGGGCGGGAGGGCCGGAATACGCAGTATTTT. This encodes CASSLGREGRNTQYF.

The chain employs TRBV11-2 and TRBJ2-5, with a weak D call TRBD2 (6 bases). This CDR3 has 15 residues. The germline V gene has CDR1 SGHAT and CDR2 FQNNGV. Trimming removed 5 bases from V and 5 bases from J, with 18 bases in between. The CDR3 DNA is TGTGCCAGCAGCACGGGACTCACGGGGTCGGAGACCCAGTACTTC. Its protein product is CASSTGLTGSETQYF. The whole variable domain, remainder taken from reference TRBV11-2 and TRBJ2-5, is EAGVAQSPRYKIIEKRQSVAFWCNPISGHATLYWYQQILGQGPKLLIQFQNNGVVDDSQLPKDRFSAERLKGVDSTLKIQPAKLEDSAVYLCASSTGLTGSETQYFGPGTRLLVL.